One and the same sample provided the 18 T cell receptor beta chains below, sequenced in a study of STAT5B mutations in CD4+ large granular lymphocyte leukemia. Repertoires were generated with immunoSEQ multiplex PCR, while TCRdb's copy carries only in-frame clones and drops some. There are fewer than 35,000 clones in the sample; 69% occur only once, and 2.7% lies in the top ten. Material: CD4+ T cells from blood buffy coats. These TCRs come from a human donor in good health.

This rearrangement joins TRBV4-2 to TRBJ1-2; D may be TRBD1 (5 bases). CDR1 and CDR2 from the germline V gene are LGHNA and YNFKEQ. The V and J ends lost 0 bases and 4 bases respectively, with 15 bases between them. CDR3 length: 16 amino acids. The CDR3 reads CASSQENSGTVYGYTF. The CDR3 nucleotides are TGTGCCAGCAGCCAAGAGAATTCCGGGACCGTCTATGGCTACACCTTC.

This chain joins TRBV6-1 and TRBJ1-2; tentative D call: TRBD1 (5 bases). The CDR3 is 13 residues long. Between the trimmed V and J ends, which lost 6 bases and 4 bases, there was a span of 12 bases. CDR1 is MNHNS and CDR2 is SASEGT in the germline V gene. CDR3 nucleotides: TGTGCCAGCAGCGCCCAGGGTCCCTATGGCTACACCTTC. It specifies CASSAQGPYGYTF.

The rearrangement joins TRBV9 to TRBJ2-3; the match to TRBD2 covers 9 bases. V was clipped by 4 bases and J by 5 bases; unmatched bases: 5. The length of the CDR3 is 14 residues. Germline lookup yields CDR1 SGDLS and CDR2 YYNGEE. The CDR3 loop reads CASSPGLARDTQYF. DNA for the CDR3: TGTGCCAGCAGCCCCGGACTAGCGCGAGATACGCAGTATTTT.

This clone was counted a few times. The J gene is TRBJ1-1, the V gene TRBV2; D not certain. Trimming shortened V by 5 bases and J by 2 bases, and 9 bases separated the two germline ends. The germline V gene encodes CDR1 SNHLY and CDR2 FYNNEI. The CDR3 spans 13 residues. The CDR3 region has the DNA TGTGCCAGCAGTTATTCTATAAACACTGAAGCTTTCTTT. Translated, it gives CASSYSINTEAFF. The entire variable domain, with the rest obtained from reference TRBV2 and TRBJ1-1, is as follows: EPEVTQTPSHQVTQMGQEVILRCVPISNHLYFYWYRQILGQKVEFLVSFYNNEISEKSEIFDDQFSVERPDGSNFTLKIRSTKLEDSAMYFCASSYSINTEAFFGQGTRLTVV.

This chain links TRBV27 with TRBJ1-1; no clear D gene. V lost 5 bases, J lost 4 bases, and 11 bases lay in between. Germline-derived CDR1 and CDR2 are MNHEY and SMNVEV (reference sequence). This CDR3 comprises 13 residues. CDR3 protein: CASSPRAGTEAFF. The CDR3 coding sequence is TGTGCCAGCAGTCCCCGAGCAGGCACTGAAGCTTTCTTT.

V and J are TRBV7-2 and TRBJ1-3; D is possibly TRBD1 (6 bases). The V and J ends lost 5 bases and 1 base respectively, with 12 bases between them. Germline V gene lookup returns CDR1 SGHTA and CDR2 FQGNSA. The CDR3 is 15 amino acids. The CDR3 loop is CASSISQGSGNTIYF. The CDR3 bases are TGTGCCAGCAGCATCTCACAGGGTTCTGGAAACACCATATATTTT.

As regards this clone: One end of the junction varies from germline; a read error may be responsible. The J gene is TRBJ1-4, the V gene TRBV7-2, with D tentatively TRBD1 (5 bases). CDR1 and CDR2 (germline): SGHTA, FQGNSA. This CDR3 region has 13 residues. The CDR3 is CASSLRDEGKRIF. In DNA, the CDR3 is TGTGCCAGCAGCTTAAGGGACGAAGGAAAAAGGATTTTT.

The chain carries TRBV15 and TRBJ1-2; the D gene is possibly TRBD1 (5 bases). Looked up from germline, CDR1 is LNHNV and CDR2 is YYDKDF (reference sequence). There are 12 residues in the CDR3. V was clipped by 4 bases and J by 5 bases, with 8 bases between them. The DNA of the CDR3 is TGTGCCACCAGCAACCGACAGTATGGCTACACCTTC. As protein: CATSNRQYGYTF.

This clone has only a few counts. The rearrangement uses TRBV25-1 and TRBJ2-5, with 11 nucleotides matching TRBD1. V shed 4 bases, J shed 4 bases, and the junction held 5 bases outside the gene matches. The CDR3 runs 15 residues. The germline V gene has CDR1 MGHDK and CDR2 SYGVNS. CDR3 sequence reads: CASSGLGTGGETQYF. In nucleotides, the CDR3 is TGTGCCAGCAGTGGGTTGGGGACAGGGGGAGAGACCCAGTACTTC.

The chain joins TRBV30 to TRBJ2-7, with a weak D call TRBD2 (5 bases). V was pared by 1 base and J by 4 bases, with 14 bases between. Germline assignment: CDR1 GTSNPN and CDR2 SVGIG (reference sequence). There are 14 residues in the CDR3. CDR3 sequence: CAWSGRSGRYEQYF. The CDR3 bases are TGTGCCTGGAGTGGAAGAAGCGGAAGGTACGAGCAGTACTTC.

The chain joins TRBV6-1 to TRBJ2-7; D call uncertain. V was cut by 7 bases and J by 0 bases, with 7 bases left in between. The V gene's germline CDR1 is MNHNS and CDR2 SASEGT. This CDR3 is 12 amino acids long. DNA for the CDR3: TGTGCCAGCACGGGCAGCTCCTACGAGCAGTACTTC. This codes for CASTGSSYEQYF.

The rearrangement uses TRBV7-2 and TRBJ1-2; D gene ambiguous. Trimming cost V 3 bases and J 2 bases, with 10 bases left between them. Germline CDR1 SGHTA, CDR2 FQGNSA. This CDR3 region has 14 residues. CDR3 in DNA: TGTGCCAGCAGCTTTCCAAACCCAAACTATGGCTACACCTTC. This encodes CASSFPNPNYGYTF.

The chain uses TRBV5-4 and TRBJ2-7; 7 positions agree with TRBD1. Germline CDR1 and CDR2: SGHNT and YYREEE (reference sequence). The V segment lost 4 bases and the J segment 5 bases; nucleotides outside the gene matches: 6. This CDR3 spans 13 amino acids. The CDR3 coding sequence is TGTGCCAGCAGCCGCGCGCAGGGGGACGAGCAGTACTTC. Translated: CASSRAQGDEQYF.

The DNA of the CDR3 is TGTGCCATCCCAGGGGACCATGGCTACACCTTC. As protein: CAIPGDHGYTF. This chain connects TRBV5-4 to TRBJ1-2; D might be TRBD1 (6 bases). Trimming left V 9 bases short and J 6 bases short, with 12 bases between. The CDR3 length is 11 residues. The germline CDR1 and CDR2 sequences are SGHNT and YYREEE (reference sequence).

This clone was counted a single time. The rearrangement uses TRBV2 and TRBJ2-1; D perhaps matches TRBD2 (5 bases). V lost 4 bases, J lost 9 bases, and 16 bases lay in between. Germline V gene lookup returns CDR1 SNHLY and CDR2 FYNNEI. CDR3 length: 14 amino acids. CDR3 coding DNA: TGTGCCAGCAGTGTAGCGTCTTTGGTGGCTGAGCAGTTCTTC. Protein: CASSVASLVAEQFF. The whole variable domain, filled in from reference TRBV2 and TRBJ2-1, reads EPEVTQTPSHQVTQMGQEVILRCVPISNHLYFYWYRQILGQKVEFLVSFYNNEISEKSEIFDDQFSVERPDGSNFTLKIRSTKLEDSAMYFCASSVASLVAEQFFGPGTRLTVL.

This clone has just a few counts. V usage is TRBV2 and J usage is TRBJ1-5; D remains unclear. CDR1 and CDR2 from the germline V gene are SNHLY and FYNNEI. V was shortened by 4 bases and J by 1 base, with 8 bases between the two germline ends. CDR3 length: 14 amino acids. Written as DNA, the CDR3 is TGTGCCAGCAGTGTCTTGGACAGCAATCAGCCCCAGCATTTT. This gives the protein CASSVLDSNQPQHF.

CDR3 sequence: CASSTGYRAGELFF. For the CDR3, the DNA is TGTGCCAGCAGTACAGGGTATCGGGCCGGGGAGCTGTTTTTT. The rearrangement joins TRBV6-5 to TRBJ2-2; possible D gene TRBD1, 6 bases. The V end lost 5 bases, the J end lost 6 bases, and 13 bases lay between the germline ends. CDR1 MNHEY and CDR2 SVGAGI come from the germline V gene. This CDR3 is built from 14 residues.

This clone was detected only a few times. The chain joins TRBV30 to TRBJ2-1, with D perhaps TRBD1 or TRBD2 (6 bases each). CDR3 length: 12 residues. The V gene's germline CDR1 is GTSNPN and CDR2 SVGIG (reference sequence). Trimming took off 5 bases at V and 6 bases at J, with 11 bases between the two ends. CDR3 DNA sequence: TGTGCCTGGGAGGGGGACTTCAATGAGCAGTTCTTC. It yields the protein CAWEGDFNEQFF.